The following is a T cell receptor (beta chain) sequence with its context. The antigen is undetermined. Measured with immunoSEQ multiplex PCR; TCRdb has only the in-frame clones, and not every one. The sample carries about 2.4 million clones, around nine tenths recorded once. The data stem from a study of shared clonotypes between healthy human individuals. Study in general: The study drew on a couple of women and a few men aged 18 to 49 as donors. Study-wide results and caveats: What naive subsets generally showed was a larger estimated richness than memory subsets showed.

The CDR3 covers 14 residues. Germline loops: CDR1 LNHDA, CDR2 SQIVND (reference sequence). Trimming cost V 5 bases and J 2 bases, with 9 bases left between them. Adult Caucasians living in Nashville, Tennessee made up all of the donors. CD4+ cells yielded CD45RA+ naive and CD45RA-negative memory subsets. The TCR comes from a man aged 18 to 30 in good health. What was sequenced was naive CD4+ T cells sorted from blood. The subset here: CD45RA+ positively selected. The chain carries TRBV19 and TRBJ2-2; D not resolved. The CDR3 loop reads CASSLGRNTGELFF. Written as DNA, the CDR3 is TGTGCCAGTAGTCTAGGCCGTAACACCGGGGAGCTGTTTTTT.